Following are 5 T cell receptor beta chains from one sample sequenced in a study of control samples from healthy donors and cancer patients. Method: immunoSEQ multiplex PCR; TCRdb's copy keeps in-frame clones and lacks some. Of roughly 86,000 clones in the sample, roughly 91% were seen once. Sequences were obtained from blood. The receptors originated from a man aged 30-40 years in good health.

V and J are TRBV12-3 or TRBV12-4 and TRBJ1-5; D gene uncertain. The V gene lost 5 bases and the J gene lost 0 bases, with 2 bases spanning the gap. There are 12 residues in the CDR3. The CDR3 DNA is TGTGCCAGCAGTGTTAGCAATCAGCCCCAGCATTTT. Protein: CASSVSNQPQHF.

The genes are TRBV7-2 and TRBJ2-5; a possible D gene is TRBD1 (6 bases). The V end was cut by 5 bases, the J end by 4 bases, with 14 bases between. The CDR3 contains 14 residues. Germline lookup yields CDR1 SGHTA and CDR2 FQGNSA. Here the CDR3 DNA reads TGTGCCAGCAGCCTTGACAGGCGCGGAGAGACCCAGTACTTC. Its translation is CASSLDRRGETQYF.

The chain employs TRBV24-1 and TRBJ2-7, with 7 bases matching TRBD1. The germline V gene has CDR1 KGHDR and CDR2 SFDVKD. The CDR3 is 15 amino acids. J lost 4 bases, V lost 3 bases, and 8 bases had no gene match. Here the CDR3 reads CATSDPRTGDYEQYF. DNA for the CDR3: TGTGCCACCAGTGATCCCCGGACAGGCGATTACGAGCAGTACTTC.

The chain couples TRBV27 to TRBJ1-2; D is ambiguous. The CDR3 is made up of 13 amino acids. Trimming cost V 3 bases and J 2 bases, with 7 bases left between them. Germline loops: CDR1 MNHEY, CDR2 SMNVEV (reference sequence). The CDR3 coding sequence is TGTGCCAGCAGTTTCGACGCAAACTATGGCTACACCTTC. Protein: CASSFDANYGYTF.

In DNA, the CDR3 is TGTGCCAGCAGGACATATAGCAATCAGCCCCAGCATTTT. Protein product: CASRTYSNQPQHF. The chain combines TRBV28 with TRBJ1-5; D not certain. CDR1 and CDR2 from the germline V gene are MDHEN and SYDVKM. The CDR3 length is 13 residues. Trimming stripped 6 bases from V and 0 bases from J, with 6 bases between.